This TCR beta chain emerged from a study of regulatory T cells in long-lasting Graves disease. In germline, CDR1 is GTSNPN, CDR2 SVGIG (reference sequence). Trimming pared 1 base from V and 5 bases from J, leaving 12 bases between. CDR3 size: 14 residues. Stated time point: persistent/refractory GD, antithyroid drugs over 5 years with positive TRAb. There was RNA extracted from PBMCs, and the TCR library was made from it. Worth noting for this clonotype: Its antigen is still unknown.

Study results and caveats: Newly diagnosed disease favored TRBV20-1 and TRBJ2-1 over persistent disease. TCR diversity was lower in persistent Graves' patients (versus newly diagnosed ones). Whereas new patients shared some 990 public clonotypes, persistent patients shared more, at about 2,500.

Through Arm-PCR of CDR3 regions and iRepertoire HTBI primers, TCR beta libraries were built. TCRdb recomputed calls from the multiplex PCR reads with MiXCR, one row per CDR3 protein. The sample lists 300,000 to 500,000 distinct CDR3 sequences; about 20% were seen once. This receptor was obtained from a female donor with Graves disease. Sequences were derived from peripheral blood mononuclear cells (PBMCs), sampled when the disease was refractory, from a patient treated with antithyroid drugs. The V gene is TRBV30, the J gene TRBJ1-5; tentatively, D is TRBD1 (5 bases). CDR3 nucleotide sequence: TGTGCCTGGAGTGATAGCCGAGGGGATCAGCCCCAGCATTTT. Residues: CAWSDSRGDQPQHF.